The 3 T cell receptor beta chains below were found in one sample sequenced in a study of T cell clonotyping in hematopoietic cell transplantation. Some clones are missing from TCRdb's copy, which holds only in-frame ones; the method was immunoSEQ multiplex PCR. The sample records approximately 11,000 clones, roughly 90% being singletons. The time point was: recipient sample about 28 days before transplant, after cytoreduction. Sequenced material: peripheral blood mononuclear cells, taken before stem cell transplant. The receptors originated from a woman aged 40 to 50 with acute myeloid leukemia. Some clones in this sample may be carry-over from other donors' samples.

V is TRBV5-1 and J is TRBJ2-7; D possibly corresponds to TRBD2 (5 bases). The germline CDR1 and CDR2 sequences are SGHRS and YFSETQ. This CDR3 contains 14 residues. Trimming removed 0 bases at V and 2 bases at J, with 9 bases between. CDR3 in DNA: TGCGCCAGCAGCTTGGAACGGGGAACCTACGAGCAGTACTTC. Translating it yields CASSLERGTYEQYF.

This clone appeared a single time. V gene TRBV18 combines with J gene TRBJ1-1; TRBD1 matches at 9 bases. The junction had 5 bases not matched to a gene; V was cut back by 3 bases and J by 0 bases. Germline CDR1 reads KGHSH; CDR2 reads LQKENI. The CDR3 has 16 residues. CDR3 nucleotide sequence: TGTGCCAGCTCACCCCTGGGACAGGGCTTGAACACTGAAGCTTTCTTT. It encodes CASSPLGQGLNTEAFF.

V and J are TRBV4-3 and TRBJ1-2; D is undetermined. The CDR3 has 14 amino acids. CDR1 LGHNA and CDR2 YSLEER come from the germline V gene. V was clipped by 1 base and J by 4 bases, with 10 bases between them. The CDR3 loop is CASSQVKGIYGYTF. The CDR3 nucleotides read TGCGCCAGCAGCCAAGTCAAGGGCATCTATGGCTACACCTTC.